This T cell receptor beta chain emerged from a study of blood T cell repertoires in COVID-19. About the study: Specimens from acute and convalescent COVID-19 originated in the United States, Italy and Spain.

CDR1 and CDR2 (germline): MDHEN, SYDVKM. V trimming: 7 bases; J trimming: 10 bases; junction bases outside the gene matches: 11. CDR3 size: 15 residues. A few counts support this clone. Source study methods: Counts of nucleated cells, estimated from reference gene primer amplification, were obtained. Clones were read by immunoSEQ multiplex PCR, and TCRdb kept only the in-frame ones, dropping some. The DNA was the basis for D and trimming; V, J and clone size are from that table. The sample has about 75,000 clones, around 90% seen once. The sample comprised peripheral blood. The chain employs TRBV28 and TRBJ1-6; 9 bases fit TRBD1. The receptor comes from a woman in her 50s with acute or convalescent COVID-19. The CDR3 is CASNFGDRVGSPLHF. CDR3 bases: TGTGCCAGCAATTTCGGGGACAGGGTTGGATCACCCCTCCACTTT.